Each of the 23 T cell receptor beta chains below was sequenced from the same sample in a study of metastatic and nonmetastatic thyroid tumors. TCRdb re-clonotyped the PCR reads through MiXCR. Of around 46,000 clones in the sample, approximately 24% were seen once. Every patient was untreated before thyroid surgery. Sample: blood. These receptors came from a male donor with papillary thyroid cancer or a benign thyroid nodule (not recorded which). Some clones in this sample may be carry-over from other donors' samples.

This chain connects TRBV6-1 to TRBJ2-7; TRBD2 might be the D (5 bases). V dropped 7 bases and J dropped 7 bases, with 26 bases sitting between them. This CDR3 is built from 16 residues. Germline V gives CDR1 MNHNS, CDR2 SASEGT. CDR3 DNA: TGTGCCAGCACTATGTTCGTTGGGTTCGGGATCGGAGAGCAGTACTTC. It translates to CASTMFVGFGIGEQYF.

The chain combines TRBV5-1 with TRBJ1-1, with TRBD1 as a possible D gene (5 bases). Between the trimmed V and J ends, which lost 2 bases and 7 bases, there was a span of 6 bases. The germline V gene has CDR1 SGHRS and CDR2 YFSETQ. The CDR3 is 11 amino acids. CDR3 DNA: TGCGCCAGCAGCTTTGGGGGTGAAGCTTTCTTT. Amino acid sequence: CASSFGGEAFF.

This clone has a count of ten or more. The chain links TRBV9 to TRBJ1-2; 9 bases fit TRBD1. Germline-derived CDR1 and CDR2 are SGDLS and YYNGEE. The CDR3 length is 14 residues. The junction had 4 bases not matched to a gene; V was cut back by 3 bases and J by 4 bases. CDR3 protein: CASSATGGAYGYTF. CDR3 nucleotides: TGTGCCAGCAGCGCCACAGGGGGCGCCTATGGCTACACCTTC.

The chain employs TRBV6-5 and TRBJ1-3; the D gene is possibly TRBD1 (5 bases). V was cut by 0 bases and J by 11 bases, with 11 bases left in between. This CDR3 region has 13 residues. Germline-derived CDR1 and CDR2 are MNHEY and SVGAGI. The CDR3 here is CASSYSGLQAIYF. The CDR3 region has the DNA TGTGCCAGCAGTTACTCGGGACTCCAGGCCATATATTTT.

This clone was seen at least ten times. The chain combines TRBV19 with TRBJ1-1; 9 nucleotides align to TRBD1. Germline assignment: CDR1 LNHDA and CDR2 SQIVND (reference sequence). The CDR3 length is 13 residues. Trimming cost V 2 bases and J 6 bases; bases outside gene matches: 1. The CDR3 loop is CASSINRGPEAFF. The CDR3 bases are TGTGCCAGTAGTATAAACAGGGGGCCTGAAGCTTTCTTT.

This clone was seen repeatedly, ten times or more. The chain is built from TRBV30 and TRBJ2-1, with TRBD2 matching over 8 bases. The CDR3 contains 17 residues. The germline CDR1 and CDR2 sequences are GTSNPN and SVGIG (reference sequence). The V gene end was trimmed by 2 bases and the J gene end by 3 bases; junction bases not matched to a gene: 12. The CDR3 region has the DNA TGTGCCTGGAGTCCTCCGTTTGGACTAGCCTTCTACAATGAGCAGTTCTTC. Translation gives CAWSPPFGLAFYNEQFF.

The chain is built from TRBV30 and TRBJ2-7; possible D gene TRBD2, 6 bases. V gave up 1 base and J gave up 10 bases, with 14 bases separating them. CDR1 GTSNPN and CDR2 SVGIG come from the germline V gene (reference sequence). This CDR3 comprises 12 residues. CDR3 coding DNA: TGTGCCTGGAGTGGGGACTTCGGAACTCAGTACTTC. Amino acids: CAWSGDFGTQYF.

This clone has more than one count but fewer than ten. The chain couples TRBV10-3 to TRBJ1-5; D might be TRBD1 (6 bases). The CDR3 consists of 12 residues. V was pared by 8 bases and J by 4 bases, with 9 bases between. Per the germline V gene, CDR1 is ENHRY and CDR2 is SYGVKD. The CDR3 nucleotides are TGTGCCATCGGCACAGGGAATCAGCCCCAGCATTTT. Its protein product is CAIGTGNQPQHF.

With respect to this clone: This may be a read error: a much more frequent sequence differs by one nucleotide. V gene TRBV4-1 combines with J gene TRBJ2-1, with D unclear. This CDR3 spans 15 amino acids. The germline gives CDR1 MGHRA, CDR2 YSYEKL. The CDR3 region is CASSQDRRTGNEQSF. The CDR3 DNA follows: TGCGCCAGCAGCCAAGATAGAAGGACGGGCAATGAGCAGTCCTTC.

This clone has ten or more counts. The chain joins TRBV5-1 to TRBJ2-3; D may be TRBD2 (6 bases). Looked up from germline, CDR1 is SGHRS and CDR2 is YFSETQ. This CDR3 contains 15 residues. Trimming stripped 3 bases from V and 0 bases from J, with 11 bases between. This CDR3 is CASSSHSGSTDTQYF. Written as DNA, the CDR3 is TGCGCCAGCAGCTCCCATAGCGGTAGCACAGATACGCAGTATTTT. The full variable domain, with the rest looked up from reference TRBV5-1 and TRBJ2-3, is KAGVTQTPRYLIKTRGQQVTLSCSPISGHRSVSWYQQTPGQGLQFLFEYFSETQRNKGNFPGRFSGRQFSNSRSEMNVSTLELGDSALYLCASSSHSGSTDTQYFGPGTRLTVL.

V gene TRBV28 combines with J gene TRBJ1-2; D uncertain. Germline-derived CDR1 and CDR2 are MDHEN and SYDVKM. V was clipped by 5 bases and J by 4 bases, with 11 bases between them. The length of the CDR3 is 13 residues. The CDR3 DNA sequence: TGTGCCAGCAGTCTCGGGGAGGGCTATGGCTACACCTTC. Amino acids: CASSLGEGYGYTF.

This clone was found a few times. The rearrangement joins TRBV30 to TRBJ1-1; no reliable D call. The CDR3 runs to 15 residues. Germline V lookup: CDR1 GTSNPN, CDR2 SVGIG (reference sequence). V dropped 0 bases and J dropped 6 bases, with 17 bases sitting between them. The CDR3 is CAWSVPDSTKPEAFF. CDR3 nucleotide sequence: TGTGCCTGGAGTGTCCCCGACTCGACTAAACCTGAAGCTTTCTTT.

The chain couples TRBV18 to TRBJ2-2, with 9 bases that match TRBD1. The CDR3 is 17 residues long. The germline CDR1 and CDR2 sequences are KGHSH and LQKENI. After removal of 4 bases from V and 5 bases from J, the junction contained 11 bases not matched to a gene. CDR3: CASSLNSGTGRTGELFF. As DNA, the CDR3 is TGTGCCAGCTCACTTAATTCCGGGACAGGGCGGACCGGGGAGCTGTTTTTT. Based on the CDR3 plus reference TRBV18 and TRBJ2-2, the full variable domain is NAGVMQNPRHLVRRRGQEARLRCSPMKGHSHVYWYRQLPEEGLKFMVYLQKENIIDESGMPKERFSAEFPKEGPSILRIQQVVRGDSAAYFCASSLNSGTGRTGELFFGEGSRLTVL.

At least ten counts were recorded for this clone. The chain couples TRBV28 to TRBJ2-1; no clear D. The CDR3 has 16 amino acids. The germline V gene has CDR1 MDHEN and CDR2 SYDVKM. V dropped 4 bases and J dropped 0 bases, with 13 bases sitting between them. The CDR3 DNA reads TGTGCCAGCAGTTCCCCAAGCTCCCTCTCCTACAATGAGCAGTTCTTC. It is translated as CASSSPSSLSYNEQFF.

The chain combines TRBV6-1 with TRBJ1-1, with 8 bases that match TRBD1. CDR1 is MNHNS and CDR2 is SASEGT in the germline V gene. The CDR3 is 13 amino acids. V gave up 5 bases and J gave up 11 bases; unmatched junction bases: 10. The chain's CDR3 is CASSTPETGDAFF. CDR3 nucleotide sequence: TGTGCCAGCAGTACCCCCGAGACAGGGGATGCTTTCTTT.

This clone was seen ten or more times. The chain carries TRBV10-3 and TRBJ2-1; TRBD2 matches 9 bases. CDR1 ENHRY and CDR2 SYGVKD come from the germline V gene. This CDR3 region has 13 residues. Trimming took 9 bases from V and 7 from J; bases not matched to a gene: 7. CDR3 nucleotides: TGTGCCATTTTAGCGGGAGCCGAAAATGAGCAGTTCTTC. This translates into CAILAGAENEQFF.

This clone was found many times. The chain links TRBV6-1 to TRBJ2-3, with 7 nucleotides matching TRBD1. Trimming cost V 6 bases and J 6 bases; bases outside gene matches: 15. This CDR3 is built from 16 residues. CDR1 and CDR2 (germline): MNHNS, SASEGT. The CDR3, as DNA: TGTGCCAGCAGCCCAAACAGGGGATCGGGAATGGATACGCAGTATTTT. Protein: CASSPNRGSGMDTQYF.

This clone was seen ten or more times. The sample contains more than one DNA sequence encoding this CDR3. The CDR3 here is CSASNRDRGTKTQYF. CDR3 DNA sequence: TGCAGTGCTAGTAACCGGGACAGGGGGACAAAGACCCAGTACTTC. This chain joins TRBV20-1 and TRBJ2-5; 11 nucleotides match TRBD1. Trimming cost V 3 bases and J 6 bases; bases outside gene matches: 9. CDR1 DFQATT and CDR2 SNEGSKA come from the germline V gene (reference sequence). The CDR3 is 15 residues long.

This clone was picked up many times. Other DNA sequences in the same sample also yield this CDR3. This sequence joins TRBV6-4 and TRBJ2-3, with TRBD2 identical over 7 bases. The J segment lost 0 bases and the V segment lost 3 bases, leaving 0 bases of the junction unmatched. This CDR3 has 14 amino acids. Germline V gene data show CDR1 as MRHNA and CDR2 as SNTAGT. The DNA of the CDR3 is TGTGCCAGCAGTGAGCGGGGGAGCACAGATACGCAGTATTTT. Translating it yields CASSERGSTDTQYF.

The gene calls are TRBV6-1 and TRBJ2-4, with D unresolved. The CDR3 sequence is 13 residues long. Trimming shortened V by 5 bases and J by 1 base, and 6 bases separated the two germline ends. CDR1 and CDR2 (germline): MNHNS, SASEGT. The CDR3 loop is CASSTAAKNIQYF. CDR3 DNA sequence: TGTGCCAGCAGTACAGCTGCCAAAAACATTCAGTACTTC.

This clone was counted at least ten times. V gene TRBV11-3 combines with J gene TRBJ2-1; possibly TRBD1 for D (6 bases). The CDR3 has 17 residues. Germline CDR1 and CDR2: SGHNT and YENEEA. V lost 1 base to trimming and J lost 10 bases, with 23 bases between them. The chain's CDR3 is CASSLGVRGLGTGEQFF. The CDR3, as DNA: TGTGCCAGCAGCTTAGGAGTGAGGGGATTGGGTACAGGGGAGCAGTTCTTC.

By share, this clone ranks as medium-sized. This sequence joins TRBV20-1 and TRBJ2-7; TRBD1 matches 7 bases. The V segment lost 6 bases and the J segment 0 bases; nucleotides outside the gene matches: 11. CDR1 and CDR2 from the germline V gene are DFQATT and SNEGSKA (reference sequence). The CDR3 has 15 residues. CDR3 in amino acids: CSATRDSRSSYEQYF. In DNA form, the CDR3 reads TGCAGTGCCACAAGGGACAGTCGAAGCTCCTACGAGCAGTACTTC.

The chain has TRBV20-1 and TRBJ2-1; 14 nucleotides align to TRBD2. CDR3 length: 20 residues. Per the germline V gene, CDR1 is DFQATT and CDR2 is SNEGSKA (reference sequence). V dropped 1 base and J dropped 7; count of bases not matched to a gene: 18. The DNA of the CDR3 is TGCAGTGCTAGAGCCCCCCACGGGACTAGCGGGAGTACTCCTATGAATGAGCAGTTCTTC. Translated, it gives CSARAPHGTSGSTPMNEQFF.